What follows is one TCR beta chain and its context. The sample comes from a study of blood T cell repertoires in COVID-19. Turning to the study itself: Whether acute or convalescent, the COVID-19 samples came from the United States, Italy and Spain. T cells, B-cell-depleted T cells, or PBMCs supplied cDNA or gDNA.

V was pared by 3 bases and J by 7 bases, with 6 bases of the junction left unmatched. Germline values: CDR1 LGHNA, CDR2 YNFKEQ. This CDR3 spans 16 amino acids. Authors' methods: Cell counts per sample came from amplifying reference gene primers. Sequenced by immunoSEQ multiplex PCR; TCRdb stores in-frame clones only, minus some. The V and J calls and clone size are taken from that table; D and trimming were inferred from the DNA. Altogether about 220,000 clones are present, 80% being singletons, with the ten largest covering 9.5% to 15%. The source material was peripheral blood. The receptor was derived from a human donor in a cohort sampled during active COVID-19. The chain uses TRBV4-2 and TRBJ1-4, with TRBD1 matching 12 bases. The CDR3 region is CASSHDPGQGAEKLFF. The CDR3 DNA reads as TGTGCCAGCAGCCACGACCCGGGACAGGGGGCTGAAAAACTGTTTTTT.